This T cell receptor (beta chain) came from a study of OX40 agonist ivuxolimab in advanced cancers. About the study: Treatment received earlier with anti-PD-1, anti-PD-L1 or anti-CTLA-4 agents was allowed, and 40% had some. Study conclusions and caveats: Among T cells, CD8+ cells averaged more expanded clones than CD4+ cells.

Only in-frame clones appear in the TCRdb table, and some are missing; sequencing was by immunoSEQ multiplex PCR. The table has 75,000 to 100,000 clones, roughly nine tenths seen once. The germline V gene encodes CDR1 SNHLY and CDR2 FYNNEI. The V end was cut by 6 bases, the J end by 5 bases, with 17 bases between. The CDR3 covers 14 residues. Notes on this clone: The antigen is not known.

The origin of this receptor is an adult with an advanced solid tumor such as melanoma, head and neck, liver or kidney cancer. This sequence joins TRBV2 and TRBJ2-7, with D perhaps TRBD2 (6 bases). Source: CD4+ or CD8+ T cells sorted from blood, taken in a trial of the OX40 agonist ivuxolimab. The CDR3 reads CASSPMGGKNEQYF. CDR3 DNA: TGTGCCAGCAGCCCTATGGGGGGAAAGAACGAGCAGTACTTC.